This T cell receptor (beta chain) derives from a study of CD8 T cells in ankylosing spondylitis. Broader study findings: The study identified a TCR beta motif of 7 or 8 highly homologous variants that appeared characteristic of ankylosing spondylitis blood.

The CDR3 has 16 residues. V shed 5 bases and J shed 3 bases, with 20 bases lying between them. Germline V lookup: CDR1 LGHNA, CDR2 YNFKEQ. Each CDR3 protein gets one entry after TCRdb re-called the 5' RACE reads with MiXCR. The data contain some 800,000 distinct CDR3 sequences, 12% of them singletons. Concerning this clonotype: Its target is not known.

This receptor was obtained from a male donor with ankylosing spondylitis. Sequencing was done on a sample of blood, either unsorted or a sorted T cell fraction (not recorded which). The rearrangement joins TRBV4-2 to TRBJ2-7; the D gene is possibly TRBD2 (6 bases). CDR3 nucleotides: TGTGCCAGCAGCTCGGGAGACGGCCTTGGCGGCTACGAGCAGTACTTC. Translation: CASSSGDGLGGYEQYF.